The 5 T cell receptor beta chains presented below share a single source sample, sequenced in a study of blood T cell repertoires in COVID-19. TCRdb's copy holds only in-frame clones and misses some; the assay was immunoSEQ multiplex PCR. The sample shows just under 350,000 clones, 75% to 90% of them seen only once. Sequencing input: peripheral blood. The receptors were sampled from a woman aged 45-65 years with COVID-19, enrolled during active disease.

This chain links TRBV4-1 with TRBJ2-2, with D perhaps matching TRBD2 (6 bases). Trimming shortened V by 3 bases and J by 6 bases, and 17 bases separated the two germline ends. The CDR3 contains 16 residues. From germline, CDR1 is MGHRA and CDR2 YSYEKL. The CDR3 region is CASSHGHGGGAGELFF. The CDR3 coding sequence is TGCGCCAGCAGCCACGGTCACGGGGGAGGAGCCGGGGAGCTGTTTTTT.

The rearrangement joins TRBV19 to TRBJ2-5, with TRBD1 matching 7 bases. CDR1 LNHDA and CDR2 SQIVND come from the germline V gene (reference sequence). The junction had 16 bases not matched to a gene; V was cut back by 3 bases and J by 0 bases. The CDR3 loop spans 19 amino acids. This CDR3 reads CASSIGLGQTKAYQETQYF. The CDR3 nucleotides read TGTGCCAGTAGTATCGGACTGGGACAGACAAAAGCCTACCAAGAGACCCAGTACTTC.

Concerning this clone: The junction departs from the called germline gene at one end, perhaps through a read error. The V and J genes are TRBV2 and TRBJ1-2; 8 positions match TRBD1. Germline V gene data show CDR1 as SNHLY and CDR2 as FYNNEI. The CDR3 is made up of 11 amino acids. The DNA for the CDR3 is TGTGCCAGCAGTCTCAGGACAGGGAAATTCTTC. Protein sequence: CASSLRTGKFF. The full variable domain, in which reference TRBV2 and TRBJ1-2 provide the parts outside the CDR3, is EPEVTQTPSHQVTQMGQEVILRCVPISNHLYFYWYRQILGQKVEFLVSFYNNEISEKSEIFDDQFSVERPDGSNFTLKIRSTKLEDSAMYFCASSLRTGKFFGSGTRLTVV.

CDR3 bases: TGTGCCAGAAGTTTCCGTAGGGGAGGGAAGGCGGAGACCCAGTACTTC. Amino acid sequence: CARSFRRGGKAETQYF. The chain recombines TRBV5-3 with TRBJ2-5, with 7 bases identical to TRBD2. TRBV5-3 is filed as an ORF, its function uncertain. Trimming took 5 bases from V and 5 from J; bases not matched to a gene: 15. There are 16 residues in the CDR3.

The CDR3 DNA is TGTGCCAGCCGGGGGTACACTGAAGCTTTCTTT. Translating it yields CASRGYTEAFF. The chain recombines TRBV3-1 (or the pseudogene TRBV3-2) with TRBJ1-1, with D possibly TRBD1 on 5 matching bases. The length of the CDR3 is 11 residues. V lost 8 bases, J lost 3 bases, and 7 bases lay in between. The germline CDR1 and CDR2 sequences are LGHDT and YNNKEL (reference sequence).